This is a list of T cell receptor beta chains from one sample in a study of blood T cell repertoires in COVID-19. Sequenced by immunoSEQ multiplex PCR; TCRdb stores in-frame clones only, minus some. The table shows under 300,000 clones, with approximately 91% occurring only once. Material for sequencing was PBMCs or T cells enriched from blood (not recorded which). These receptors were obtained from a woman aged 40 to 50 with acute COVID-19. CDR3s include the opening cysteine and the closing phenylalanine or tryptophan. A D gene is named only where the DNA matches it firmly.

TRBD1 | TRBJ1-5 | TRBV19 | CASSIGATGVNQPQHF | TGTGCCAGTAGTATCGGCGCTACAGGGGTCAATCAGCCCCAGCATTTT
- | TRBJ1-2 | TRBV5-5 | CASMETLGGYTF | TGTGCCAGCATGGAAACGCTCGGGGGCTACACCTTC
- | TRBJ1-6 | TRBV6-5 | CASRYRGGPLHF | TGTGCCAGCCGATATAGGGGGGGACCCCTCCACTTT
- | TRBJ1-4 | TRBV28 | CASSRNEKLFF | TGTGCCAGCAGTCGTAATGAAAAACTGTTTTTT
TRBD1 | TRBJ1-5 | TRBV19 | CASSRQGAGNQPQHF | TGTGCCAGTAGTAGACAGGGGGCTGGCAATCAGCCCCAGCATTTT
- | TRBJ1-1 | TRBV2 | CASSAALHGVF | TGTGCCAGCAGCGCGGCCCTTCACGGGGTCTTT
TRBD1 | TRBJ2-6 | TRBV28 | CASSRTGAGANVLTF | TGTGCCAGCAGCCGGACAGGGGCTGGGGCCAACGTCCTGACTTTC
- | TRBJ2-5 | TRBV12-3/TRBV12-4 | CASRWLASETQYF | TGTGCCAGCAGGTGGCTAGCGAGTGAGACCCAGTACTTC
- | TRBJ1-1 | TRBV5-1 | CASSLEGVRTEAFF | TGCGCCAGCAGCTTGGAGGGGGTCCGTACTGAAGCTTTCTTT
TRBD1 | TRBJ1-5 | TRBV5-8 | CASRPTGGQPQHF | TGTGCCAGCAGGCCGACAGGGGGGCAGCCCCAGCATTTT
- | TRBJ1-6 | TRBV2 | CASSEVGGNSPLHF | TGTGCCAGCAGTGAAGTCGGAGGGAATTCACCCCTCCACTTT
TRBD1 | TRBJ2-1 | TRBV27 | CASRRTGNYNEQFF | TGTGCCAGCAGGAGGACAGGGAACTACAATGAGCAGTTCTTC
- | TRBJ1-1 | TRBV7-7 | CASSLEWNSQAFF | TGTGCTAGCAGCTTAGAGTGGAACAGTCAAGCTTTCTTT
TRBD2 | TRBJ2-3 | TRBV9 | CASSVSGGPADTQYF | TGTGCCAGCAGCGTAAGCGGGGGCCCTGCCGATACGCAGTATTTT